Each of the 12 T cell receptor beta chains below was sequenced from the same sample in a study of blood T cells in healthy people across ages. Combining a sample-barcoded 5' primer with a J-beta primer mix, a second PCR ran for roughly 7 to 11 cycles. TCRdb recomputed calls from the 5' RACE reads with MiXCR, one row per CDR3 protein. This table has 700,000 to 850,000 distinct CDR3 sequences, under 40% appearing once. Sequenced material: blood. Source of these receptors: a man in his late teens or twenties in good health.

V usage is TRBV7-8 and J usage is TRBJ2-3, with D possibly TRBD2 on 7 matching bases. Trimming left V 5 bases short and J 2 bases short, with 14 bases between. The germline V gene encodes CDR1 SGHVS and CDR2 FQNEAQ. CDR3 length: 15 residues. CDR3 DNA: TGTGCCAGCAGCCGTAGGGGGGGGGCCACAGATACGCAGTATTTT. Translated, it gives CASSRRGGATDTQYF.

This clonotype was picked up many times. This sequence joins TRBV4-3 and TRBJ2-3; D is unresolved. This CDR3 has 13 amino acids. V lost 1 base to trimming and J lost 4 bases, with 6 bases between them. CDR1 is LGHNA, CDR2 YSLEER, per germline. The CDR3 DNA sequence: TGCGCCAGCAGCCAAGGGCAGGCAGATACGCAGTATTTT. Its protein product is CASSQGQADTQYF.

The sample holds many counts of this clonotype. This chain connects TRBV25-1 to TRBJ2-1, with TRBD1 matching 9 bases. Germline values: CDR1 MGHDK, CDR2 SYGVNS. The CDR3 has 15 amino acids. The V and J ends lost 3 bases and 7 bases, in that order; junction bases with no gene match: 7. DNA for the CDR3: TGTGCCAGCAGTGATCCGGGACAGGGTTCAAATGAGCAGTTCTTC. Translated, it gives CASSDPGQGSNEQFF. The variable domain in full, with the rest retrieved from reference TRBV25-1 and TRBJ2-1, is EADIYQTPRYLVIGTGKKITLECSQTMGHDKMYWYQQDPGMELHLIHYSYGVNSTEKGDLSSESTVSRIRTEHFPLTLESARPSHTSQYLCASSDPGQGSNEQFFGPGTRLTVL.

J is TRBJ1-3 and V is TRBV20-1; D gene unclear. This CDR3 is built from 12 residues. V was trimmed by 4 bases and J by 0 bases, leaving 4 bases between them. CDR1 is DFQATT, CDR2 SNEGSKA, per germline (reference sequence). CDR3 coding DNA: TGCAGTGCTACCGTCTCTGGAAACACCATATATTTT. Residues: CSATVSGNTIYF.

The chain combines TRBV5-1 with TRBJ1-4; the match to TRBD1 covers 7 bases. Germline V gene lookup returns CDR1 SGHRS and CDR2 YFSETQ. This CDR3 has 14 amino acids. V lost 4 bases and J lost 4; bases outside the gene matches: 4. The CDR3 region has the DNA TGCGCCAGCAGCGTCGACAGGGTTAATGAAAAACTGTTTTTT. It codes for CASSVDRVNEKLFF.

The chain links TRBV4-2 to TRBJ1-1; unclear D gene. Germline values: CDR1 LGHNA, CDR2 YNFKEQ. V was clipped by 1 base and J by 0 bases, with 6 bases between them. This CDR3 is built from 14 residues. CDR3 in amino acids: CASSQVELNTEAFF. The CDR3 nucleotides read TGTGCCAGCAGCCAAGTCGAATTGAACACTGAAGCTTTCTTT.

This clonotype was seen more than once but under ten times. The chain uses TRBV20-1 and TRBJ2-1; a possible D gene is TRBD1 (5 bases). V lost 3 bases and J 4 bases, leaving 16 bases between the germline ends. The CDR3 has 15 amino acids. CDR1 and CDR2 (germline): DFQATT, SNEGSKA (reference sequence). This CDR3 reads CSASVLDRHYNEQFF. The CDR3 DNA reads TGCAGTGCTAGCGTGCTCGACAGACATTACAATGAGCAGTTCTTC.

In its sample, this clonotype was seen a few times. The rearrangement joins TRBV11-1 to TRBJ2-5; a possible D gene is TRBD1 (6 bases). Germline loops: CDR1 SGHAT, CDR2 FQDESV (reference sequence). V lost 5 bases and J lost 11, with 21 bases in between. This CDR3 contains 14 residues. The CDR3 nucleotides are TGTGCCAGCAGCACCGCGGACAGCCGCCTGGAGCAGTACTTC. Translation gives CASSTADSRLEQYF.

Here the CDR3 reads CASSQEGGWPYNEQYF. CDR3 sequence (DNA): TGCGCCAGCAGCCAAGAGGGGGGATGGCCCTACAATGAGCAGTACTTC. The V gene is TRBV4-1, the J gene TRBJ2-7; D possibly corresponds to TRBD2 (6 bases). Germline V lookup: CDR1 MGHRA, CDR2 YSYEKL. The ends were cut back, 0 bases at V and 7 bases at J, with 19 bases in the middle. CDR3 length: 16 amino acids.

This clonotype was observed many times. The CDR3 region has the DNA TGTGCCAGCAGTTACGACAGGGTCAGAGATACGCAGTATTTT. Translating it yields CASSYDRVRDTQYF. This rearrangement joins TRBV6-5 to TRBJ2-3, with 7 bases identical to TRBD1. The CDR3 has 14 residues. Germline V lookup: CDR1 MNHEY, CDR2 SVGAGI. V lost 2 bases to trimming and J lost 5 bases; unmatched junction nucleotides: 4.

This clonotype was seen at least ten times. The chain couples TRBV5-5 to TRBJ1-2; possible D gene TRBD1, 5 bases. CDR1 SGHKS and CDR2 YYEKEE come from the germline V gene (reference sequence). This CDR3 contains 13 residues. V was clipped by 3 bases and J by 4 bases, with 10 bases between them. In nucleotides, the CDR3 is TGTGCCAGCAGCTCCCAGGGCCCCTATGGCTACACCTTC. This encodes CASSSQGPYGYTF.

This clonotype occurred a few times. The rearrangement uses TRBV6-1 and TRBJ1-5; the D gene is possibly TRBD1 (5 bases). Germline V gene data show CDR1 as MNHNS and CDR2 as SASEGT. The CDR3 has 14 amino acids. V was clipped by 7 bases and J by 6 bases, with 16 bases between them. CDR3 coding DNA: TGTGCCAGCACTCCCCGGGGGGGTTTTCAGCCCCAGCATTTT. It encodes CASTPRGGFQPQHF.